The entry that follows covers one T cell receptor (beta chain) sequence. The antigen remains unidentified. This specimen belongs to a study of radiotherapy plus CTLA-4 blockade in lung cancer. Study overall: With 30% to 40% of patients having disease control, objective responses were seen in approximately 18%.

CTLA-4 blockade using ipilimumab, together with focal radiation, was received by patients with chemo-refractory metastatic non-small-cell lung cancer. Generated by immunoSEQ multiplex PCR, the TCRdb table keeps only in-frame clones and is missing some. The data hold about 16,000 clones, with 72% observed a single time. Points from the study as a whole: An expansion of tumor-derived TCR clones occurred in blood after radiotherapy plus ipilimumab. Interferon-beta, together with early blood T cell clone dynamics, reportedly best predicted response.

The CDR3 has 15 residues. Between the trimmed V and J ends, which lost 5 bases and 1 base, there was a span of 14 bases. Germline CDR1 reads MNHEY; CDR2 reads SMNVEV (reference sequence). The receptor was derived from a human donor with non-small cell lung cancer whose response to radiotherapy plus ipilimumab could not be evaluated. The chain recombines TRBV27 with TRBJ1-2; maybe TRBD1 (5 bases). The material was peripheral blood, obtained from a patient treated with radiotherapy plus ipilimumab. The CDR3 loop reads CASSPRAGLNYGYTF. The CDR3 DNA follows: TGTGCCAGCAGTCCCCGGGCAGGGCTTAACTATGGCTACACCTTC.